This T cell receptor beta chain derives from a study of blood T cell repertoires in COVID-19 (dated by TCRdb to 2018 to 2020). Broadly, across the study: Samples from collaborators originated in the United States, Italy and Spain and spanned both the acute and convalescent phases of COVID-19. A freely available public database, intended as a resource for researchers studying the immune response to SARS-CoV-2, is where the repertoires were released. Deeply sampled blood TCRbeta repertoires from subjects exposed to, actively infected with, or recovered from COVID-19 were included in the dataset. The samples were drawn from the first 160 participants of the ongoing ImmuneRACE study and from some 1,300 subjects provided by 6 global collaborators. Sample metadata almost always included a de-identified subject ID, COVID-19 status, age in years and sex. The prospective study material was composed of cDNA or gDNA derived from T cells, B-cell-depleted T cells, or PBMCs. Where HLA class I and class II types were available, the types were taken from metadata supplied by the sample provider, not from assay-based typing.

Remarks on this clone: What this receptor recognizes is not known. No base-level quality is on record; no much larger clone is a single base apart.

The V and J ends are trimmed by 0 bases and 4 bases, leaving 15 bases between them. The germline V gene (reference sequence) specifies SEHNR as CDR1 and FQNEAQ as CDR2. Including the terminal cysteine and phenylalanine, the CDR3 comprises 16 residues. Kept here is only the CDR3 DNA, which spans 48 bases and is read in frame from base 1. Overall study results and their limits: The amount of clinical and demographic metadata varied by source and participant and was provided uncurated.

Whole blood was collected in K2EDTA tubes by collaborating institutions according to the institutions' own protocols. For TCRbeta analysis, collaborators shipped samples as frozen whole blood, isolated PBMCs, or DNA extracted from either of those sample types. TCRbeta CDR3 regions were amplified from genomic DNA using the immunoSEQ Assay, a bias-controlled multiplex PCR. The original pipeline was this. Within the assay, amplification of reference gene primers was used to estimate how many nucleated cells each sample contained. To quantify the absolute abundance of each unique TCRbeta CDR3 rearrangement, sequence reads were collapsed and filtered. For each sample, productive Simpson clonality was calculated as the square root of Simpson's diversity index over productive rearrangements. TCRdb re-hosts the immuneACCESS table, in-frame sequences only. Its copies lack some clones; in the studies checked, an unresolved V gene accounts for under half of them, and the cause for the rest is not known. The V and J calls and clone size come from that table; D and trimming were worked out from the DNA. This sample has more than 250,000 clones in its table, and over 75% of those were observed once. Clones ranked in the top ten supply 1% of the sample.

In this chain, TRBV7-9 is recombined with TRBJ1-2, with the D gene call left open. This TCR was recovered from a man in his fifties with active or convalescent COVID-19. The sequencing input was peripheral blood. The CDR3 region: CASSLAGIRGGYGYTF. The sequenced DNA: TGTGCCAGCAGCTTAGCAGGGATTCGGGGTGGCTATGGCTACACCTTC.